Each of the 5 T cell receptor beta chains below was sequenced from the same sample in a study of vaccination and CD4 T cells after COVID-19. Treatment described: roughly 10-day PBMC culture with coronavirus spike peptide pools or control peptides (ViraFEST assay). The Oncomine TCR Beta short-read assay sequenced DNA from cultured CD4+ T cells. TCRdb used MiXCR to reprocess the PCR reads, holding one entry per CDR3 protein. The repertoire includes about 11,000 distinct CDR3 sequences, around 58% of them detected once, and 21% sits in the top ten. These receptors are not linked to any known antigen. Sequencing used CD4+ T cells from blood, cultured in vitro. These receptors came from a human donor who had recovered from COVID-19.

The V call is TRBV11-3, the J call TRBJ1-2; TRBD1 is a possible D gene (5 bases). V was pared by 5 bases and J by 4 bases, with 17 bases between. CDR3 size: 15 residues. Germline CDR1 is SGHNT and CDR2 is YENEEA. The DNA of the CDR3 is TGTGCCAGCAGCCCGAAATTTGGAGGGGCCTATGGCTACACCTTC. Its protein is CASSPKFGGAYGYTF.

This clonotype has a single count. This rearrangement joins TRBV27 to TRBJ1-2; 7 positions match TRBD1. The CDR3 runs 13 residues. Looked up from germline, CDR1 is MNHEY and CDR2 is SMNVEV (reference sequence). V shed 3 bases, J shed 8 bases, and the junction held 6 bases outside the gene matches. The CDR3 loop is CASSFQGGSGYTF. In nucleotides, the CDR3 is TGTGCCAGCAGTTTTCAAGGGGGCTCCGGCTACACCTTC.

This rearrangement joins TRBV28 to TRBJ2-2; TRBD1 is a possible D gene (5 bases). V lost 6 bases and J 1 base, leaving 15 bases between the germline ends. From germline, CDR1 is MDHEN and CDR2 SYDVKM. The CDR3 covers 16 residues. The CDR3 DNA follows: TGTGCCAGCAGCCCTCTAAGGGGCAGGAACACCGGGGAGCTGTTTTTT. Its translation is CASSPLRGRNTGELFF.

The genes are TRBV5-4 and TRBJ2-7; 10 bases fit TRBD1. Germline V gene sequence: CDR1 SGHNT, CDR2 YYREEE (reference sequence). J gave up 2 bases and V 4 bases, and 6 bases lay outside the gene matches. This CDR3 comprises 15 residues. The CDR3 loop reads CASSGPGTGAYEQYF. Here the CDR3 DNA reads TGTGCCAGCAGCGGCCCCGGGACAGGGGCCTACGAGCAGTACTTC.

This rearrangement joins TRBV7-2 to TRBJ2-7; TRBD2 agrees at 14 bases. Trimming removed 5 bases from V and 6 bases from J; junction bases left unmatched: 6. The CDR3 is 15 amino acids. The germline gives CDR1 SGHTA, CDR2 FQGNSA. CDR3 region: CASSLSGLAGGEQYF. The CDR3 bases are TGTGCCAGCAGCCTGTCAGGACTAGCGGGAGGCGAGCAGTACTTC.